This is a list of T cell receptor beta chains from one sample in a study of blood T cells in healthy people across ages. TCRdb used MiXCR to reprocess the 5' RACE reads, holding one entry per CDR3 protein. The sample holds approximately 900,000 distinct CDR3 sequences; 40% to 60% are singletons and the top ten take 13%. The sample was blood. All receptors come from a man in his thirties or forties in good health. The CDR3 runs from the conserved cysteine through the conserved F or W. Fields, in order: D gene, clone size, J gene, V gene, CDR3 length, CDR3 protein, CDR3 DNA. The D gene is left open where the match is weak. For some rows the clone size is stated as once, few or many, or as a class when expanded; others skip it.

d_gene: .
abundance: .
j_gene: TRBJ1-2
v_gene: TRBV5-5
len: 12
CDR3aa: CASSLGSDGCTF
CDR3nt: TGTGCCAGCAGCTTGGGCTCCGATGGCTGCACCTTC

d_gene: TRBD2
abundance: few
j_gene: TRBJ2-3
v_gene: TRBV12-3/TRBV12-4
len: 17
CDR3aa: CASSSDGTSGRADTQYF
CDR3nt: TGTGCCAGCAGTTCTGACGGGACTAGCGGGAGGGCAGATACGCAGTATTTT

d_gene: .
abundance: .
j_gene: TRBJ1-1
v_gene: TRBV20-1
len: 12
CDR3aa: CSALYRRLEAFF
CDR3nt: TGCAGTGCGCTTTACCGACGGCTTGAAGCTTTCTTT

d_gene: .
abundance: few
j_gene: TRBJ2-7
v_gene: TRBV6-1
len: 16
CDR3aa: CASSEGGPPRFYEQYF
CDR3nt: TGTGCCAGCAGTGAAGGAGGACCGCCGAGGTTCTACGAGCAGTACTTC

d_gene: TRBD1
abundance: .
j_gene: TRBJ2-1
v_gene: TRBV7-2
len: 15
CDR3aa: CASSPRTGPYNEQFF
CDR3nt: TGTGCCAGCAGCCCCCGGACAGGGCCCTACAATGAGCAGTTCTTC

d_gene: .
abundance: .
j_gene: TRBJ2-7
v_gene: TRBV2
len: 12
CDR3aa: CASLGRVDEQYF
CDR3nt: TGTGCCAGCCTAGGCAGGGTGGACGAGCAGTACTTC

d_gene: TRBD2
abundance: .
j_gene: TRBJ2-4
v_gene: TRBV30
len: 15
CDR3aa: CAWSQGGLGFVIQYF
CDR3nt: TGTGCCTGGAGTCAGGGAGGACTAGGCTTCGTCATTCAGTACTTC

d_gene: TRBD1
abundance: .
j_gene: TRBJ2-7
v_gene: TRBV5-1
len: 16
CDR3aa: CASSREGTGGSYEQYF
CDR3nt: TGCGCCAGCAGCAGAGAAGGGACAGGGGGCTCCTACGAGCAGTACTTC

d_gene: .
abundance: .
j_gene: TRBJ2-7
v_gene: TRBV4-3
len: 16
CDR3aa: CASSQDRSYVTYEQYF
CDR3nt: TGCGCCAGCAGCCAAGATCGCTCATATGTGACCTACGAGCAGTACTTC

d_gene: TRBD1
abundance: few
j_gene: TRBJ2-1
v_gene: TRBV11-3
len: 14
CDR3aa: CASTDRGRGGEQFF
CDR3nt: TGTGCCAGCACAGACAGGGGAAGAGGTGGTGAGCAGTTCTTC

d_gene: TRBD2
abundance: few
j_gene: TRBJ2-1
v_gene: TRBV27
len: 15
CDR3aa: CASRQGAGGYNEQFF
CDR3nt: TGTGCCAGCCGCCAAGGGGCGGGGGGGTACAATGAGCAGTTCTTC